One and the same sample provided the 4 T cell receptor beta chains below, sequenced in a study of T-cell reconstitution after alpha-beta-depleted transplantation in children. Unique molecular identifiers were built into the TCRbeta library. TCRdb independently ran MiXCR on the PCR reads; one entry per CDR3 protein. The sample consists of more than 75,000 distinct CDR3 sequences, around 22% of them appearing once. The specimen comprised PBMCs, sampled before TCRalphabeta/CD19-depleted stem cell transplant. The receptor set was obtained from a boy between 2 and 10 years old with acute lymphoblastic leukemia, due to receive a stem cell transplant.

This clonotype turned up a few times. This chain connects TRBV30 to TRBJ2-7, with D perhaps TRBD1 or TRBD2 (5 bases each). The CDR3 runs to 13 residues. Germline lookup yields CDR1 GTSNPN and CDR2 SVGIG (reference sequence). V gave up 8 bases and J gave up 3 bases, with 17 bases separating them. DNA for the CDR3: TGTGCCGGCCGGGACCACCATGGCTACGAGCAGTACTTC. Translating it yields CAGRDHHGYEQYF. Looking up the rest from reference TRBV30 and TRBJ2-7 gives the full variable domain: SQTIHQWPATLVQPVGSPLSLECTVEGTSNPNLYWYRQAAGRGLQLLFYSVGIGQISSEVPQNLSASRPQDRQFILSSKKLLLSDSGFYLCAGRDHHGYEQYFGPGTRLTVT.

V is TRBV11-2 and J is TRBJ2-1; D gene ambiguous. CDR3 length: 13 amino acids. Deletions cut 5 bases from V and 3 bases from J, with 8 bases between. Germline V gene lookup returns CDR1 SGHAT and CDR2 FQNNGV. CDR3 in amino acids: CASSRARYNEQFF. The CDR3 DNA reads as TGTGCCAGCAGCCGCGCGCGCTACAATGAGCAGTTCTTC.

The chain recombines TRBV6-5 with TRBJ2-7, with TRBD1 identical over 7 bases. The CDR3 totals 13 residues. Per germline, CDR1 MNHEY and CDR2 SVGAGI. The ends lost 7 bases at V and 1 base at J; junction bases unmatched: 4. The CDR3 DNA reads TGTGCCAGCACTACGGGACAGTCCTACGAGCAGTACTTC. It yields the protein CASTTGQSYEQYF.

As for this clonotype: Since a much larger clone is just one base distant, this may be a read error. V is TRBV20-1 and J is TRBJ1-2; 8 bases align to TRBD1. The CDR3 has 14 amino acids. Germline trimming cut 0 bases from V and 7 bases from J; bases unmatched to any gene: 7. The germline gives CDR1 DFQATT, CDR2 SNEGSKA (reference sequence). CDR3 in DNA: TGCAGTGCTAGAGACCAGGGGGCTCGCCTTGGCTACACCTTC. Protein sequence: CSARDQGARLGYTF.